This T cell receptor beta chain is from a study of blood T cell repertoires in COVID-19. Produced via immunoSEQ multiplex PCR; TCRdb's table is partial and in-frame only. The sample yields 200,000 to 250,000 clones, roughly 89% seen once. The germline V and J ends were trimmed by 5 bases and 4 bases, with 15 bases remaining between them. Germline lookup yields CDR1 SGHRS and CDR2 YFSETQ. The CDR3 has 15 amino acids. The chain links TRBV5-1 to TRBJ1-4, with D unresolved. Sequencing was done on a sample of PBMCs or T cells enriched from blood (not recorded which). This TCR came from a woman aged 40 to 49 who had recovered from COVID-19. Here the CDR3 DNA reads TGCGCCAGCAGTTCGTTGGGGAGTAATAATGAAAAACTGTTTTTT. Its translation is CASSSLGSNNEKLFF.